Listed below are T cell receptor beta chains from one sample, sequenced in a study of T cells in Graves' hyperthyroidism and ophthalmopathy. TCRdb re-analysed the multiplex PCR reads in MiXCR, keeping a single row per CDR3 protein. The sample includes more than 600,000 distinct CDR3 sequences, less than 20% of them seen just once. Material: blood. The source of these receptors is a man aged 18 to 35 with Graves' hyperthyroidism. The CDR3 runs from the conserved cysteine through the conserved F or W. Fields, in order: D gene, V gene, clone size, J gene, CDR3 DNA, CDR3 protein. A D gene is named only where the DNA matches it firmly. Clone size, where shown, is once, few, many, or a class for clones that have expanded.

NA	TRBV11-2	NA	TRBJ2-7	TGTGCCAGCAGCATAACGGGGCTTAGACCCTACGAGCAGTACTTC	CASSITGLRPYEQYF
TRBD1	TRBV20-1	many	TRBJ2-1	TGCAGTGCTAGGAACGACAGGGCCCTTTACAATGAGCAGTTCTTC	CSARNDRALYNEQFF
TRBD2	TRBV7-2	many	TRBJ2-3	TGTGCCAGCAGCTTAACCGGGACTATAGTCGGCACAGATACGCAGTATTTT	CASSLTGTIVGTDTQYF
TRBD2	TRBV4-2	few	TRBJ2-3	TGTGCCAGCAGCCAAGATTGGAAGGAGCGGGGTTACACAGATACGCAGTATTTT	CASSQDWKERGYTDTQYF
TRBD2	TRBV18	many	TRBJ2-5	TGTGCCAGCTCACCATCGGTTTTCTCGGGACTAGCGAGGCAAGAGACCCAGTACTTC	CASSPSVFSGLARQETQYF
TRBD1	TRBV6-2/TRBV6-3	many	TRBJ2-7	TGTGCCAGCGGCCTGACAGGGACCGAGCAGTACTTC	CASGLTGTEQYF
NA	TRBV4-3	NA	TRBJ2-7	TGCGCCAGCAGCCCTACGGTGGCCCACTACGAGCAGTACTTC	CASSPTVAHYEQYF
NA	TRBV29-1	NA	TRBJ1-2	TGCAGCGTGCTACCGGGACGGGTGGGCTATGGCTACACCTTC	CSVLPGRVGYGYTF
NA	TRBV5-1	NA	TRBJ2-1	TGCGCCAGCAATGCAGCGGCTCACAATGAGCAGTTCTTC	CASNAAAHNEQFF
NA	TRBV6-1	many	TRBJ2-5	TGTGCCAGCAGGGGGGGCTTGGAGACCCAGTACTTC	CASRGGLETQYF
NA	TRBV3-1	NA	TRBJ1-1	TGTGCCAGCAGCCAAGAATTCCGGAACACTGAAGCTTTCTTT	CASSQEFRNTEAFF
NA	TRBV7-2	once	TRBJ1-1	TGTGCCAGCAGCCAAGATCCGGGCCCCTCGGGCACTGAAGCTTTCTTT	CASSQDPGPSGTEAFF
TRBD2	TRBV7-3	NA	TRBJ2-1	TGTGCCAGCAGCTTAGCTAGCGGTGTAAAGTTCTTC	CASSLASGVKFF
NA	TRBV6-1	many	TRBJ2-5	TGTGCCAGCACCCTGGACGGCGAAGAGACCCAGTACTTC	CASTLDGEETQYF
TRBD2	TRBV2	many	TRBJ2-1	TGTGCCAGCAGTGAGTCGGCTAGCGGGACTGATGAGCAGTTCTTC	CASSESASGTDEQFF
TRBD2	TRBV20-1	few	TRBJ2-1	TGCAGTGCTAGAGATCGTTGGTCGGGTAGCGGGGGACCCTTGAACTATGAGCAGTTCTTC	CSARDRWSGSGGPLNYEQFF
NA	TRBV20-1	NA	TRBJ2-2	TGCAGTGCTAGGGTAGGGTACCGGGAAACCGGGGAGCTGTTTTTT	CSARVGYRETGELFF
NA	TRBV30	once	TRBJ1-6	TGTGTCTGGATGAGGGGAAATTCACCCCTCCACTTT	CVWMRGNSPLHF
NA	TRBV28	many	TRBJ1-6	TGTGCCAGCAGTTTACGGCGGACTAATTCACCCCTCCACTTT	CASSLRRTNSPLHF
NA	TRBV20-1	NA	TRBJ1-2	TGCAGTGCTAGACCTAACTATGGCTACACCTTC	CSARPNYGYTF
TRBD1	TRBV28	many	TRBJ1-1	TGTGCCAGCAGTATGCACAGGGGTAGCACTGAAGCTTTCTTT	CASSMHRGSTEAFF
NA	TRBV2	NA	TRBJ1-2	TGTGCCAGCAGTGACGGACAGGGCTACACCTTC	CASSDGQGYTF
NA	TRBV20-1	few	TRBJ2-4	TGCAGTGCTAGAGATCGGGTTAGGGCAGACATTCAGTACTTC	CSARDRVRADIQYF
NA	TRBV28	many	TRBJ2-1	TGTGCCAGCAGTTTCCCGTCGGCCGGCTACAATGAGCAGTTCTTC	CASSFPSAGYNEQFF
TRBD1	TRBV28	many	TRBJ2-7	TGTGCCAGCAGGGGACAGGGGAACGCCTACGAGCAGTACTTC	CASRGQGNAYEQYF
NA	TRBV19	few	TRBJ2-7	TGTGCCACGCGACAGGACCCCTCCTACGAGCAGTACTTC	CATRQDPSYEQYF
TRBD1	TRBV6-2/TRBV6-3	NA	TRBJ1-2	TGTGCCAGCAGCCCCCTCTGGACAGGGGATGGCGACACCTTC	CASSPLWTGDGDTF
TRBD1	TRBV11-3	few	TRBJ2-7	TGTGCCAGCAGCTTAGGAGGGACAGCCCTCGACGAGCAGTACTTC	CASSLGGTALDEQYF
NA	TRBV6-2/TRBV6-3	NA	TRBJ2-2	TGTGCCAGCGTCCCCAGGGGGAGGGGGGACACCGGGGAGCTGTTTTTT	CASVPRGRGDTGELFF
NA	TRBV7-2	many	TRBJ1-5	TGTGCCAGCAGCTTAAATGGTGATGGGCCCCAGCATTTT	CASSLNGDGPQHF
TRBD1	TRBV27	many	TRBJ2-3	TGTGCCAGCAGTTTCCAGAGGACAGGGGCAGATACGCAGTATTTT	CASSFQRTGADTQYF
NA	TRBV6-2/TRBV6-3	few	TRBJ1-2	TGTGCCACCCGGAGAGGGGCGAGTAGAAACTATGGCTACACCTTC	CATRRGASRNYGYTF
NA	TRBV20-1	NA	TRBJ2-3	TGCAGTGCCATCGGGACTCCTTCAACGCAGTATTTT	CSAIGTPSTQYF
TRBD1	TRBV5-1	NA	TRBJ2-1	TGCGCCAGCAGCTTGGCCCGGGACAGAAACAACAATGAGCAGTTCTTC	CASSLARDRNNNEQFF
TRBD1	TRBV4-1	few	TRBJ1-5	TGCGCCAGCAGCCAGACCAGGACAGGGAATCAGCCCCAGCATTTT	CASSQTRTGNQPQHF
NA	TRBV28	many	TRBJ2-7	TGTGCCAGCAGGGAACCAAGAGGGGACTCCTACGAGCAGTACTTC	CASREPRGDSYEQYF
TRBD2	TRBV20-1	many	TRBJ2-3	TGCAGTGCTGCCCGACTAGCGGCGCTCACAGATACGCAGTATTTT	CSAARLAALTDTQYF
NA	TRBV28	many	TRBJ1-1	TGTGCCAGCAGTCCCCTCGGGGCAGCCAACACTGAAGCTTTCTTT	CASSPLGAANTEAFF
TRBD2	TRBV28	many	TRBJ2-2	TGTGCCAGCACCGGGGGGGGCACCGGGGAGCTGTTTTTT	CASTGGGTGELFF
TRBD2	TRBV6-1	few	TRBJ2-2	TGTGCCAGCAGGAGGGGACTAGCGGTGAACACCGGGGAGCTGTTTTTT	CASRRGLAVNTGELFF
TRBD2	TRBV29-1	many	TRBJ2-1	TGCAGCGGAGAACCGGGACTAGCGAGAGCAACCTACAATGAGCAGTTCTTC	CSGEPGLARATYNEQFF
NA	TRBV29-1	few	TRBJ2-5	TGCAGCGTCCCCGATCCTTCCCTCGGCCAGTACTTC	CSVPDPSLGQYF
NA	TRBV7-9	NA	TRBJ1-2	TGTGCCAGCAGCTTTTCCGGAGGCCGCGGGGCCTATGGCTACACCTTC	CASSFSGGRGAYGYTF
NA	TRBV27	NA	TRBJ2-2	TGTGCCAGCAGTTTTGGACTCACCGGGGAGCTGTTTTTT	CASSFGLTGELFF
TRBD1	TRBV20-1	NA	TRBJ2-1	TGCAGTGCTAGAGACGCTATCTCCGACAGGGGTGGTGAGCAGTTCTTC	CSARDAISDRGGEQFF
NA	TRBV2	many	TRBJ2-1	TGTGCCAGCAGTGAAGCGGGGGATGAGCAGTTCTTC	CASSEAGDEQFF
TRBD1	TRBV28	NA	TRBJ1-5	TGTGCCGGCAGTGGACAGGGGATTCATCAGCCCCAGCATTTT	CAGSGQGIHQPQHF
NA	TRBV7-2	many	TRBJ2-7	TGTGCCAGCAGCTTTGGCGGCTTCACCTACGAGCAGTACTTC	CASSFGGFTYEQYF
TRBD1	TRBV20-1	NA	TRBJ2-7	TGCAGTGCTAGAAGGACAGGGGGCTACGAGCAGTACTTC	CSARRTGGYEQYF